This T cell receptor (beta chain) was documented in a study of T cell changes during pregnancy in multiple sclerosis. The ends were cut back, 4 bases at V and 0 bases at J, with 11 bases in the middle. CDR1 is SGHDT and CDR2 is YYEEEE in the germline V gene. The CDR3 contains 16 residues. Only in-frame clones appear in the TCRdb table, and some are missing; sequencing was by immunoSEQ multiplex PCR. The sample includes some 87,000 clones, around 92% of them seen just once. This clonotype was sampled from a female donor with multiple sclerosis, enrolled in a pregnancy study. The rearrangement links TRBV5-6 to TRBJ2-6; D remains ambiguous. This specimen consisted of peripheral blood, obtained in the first trimester of pregnancy. The CDR3 sequence: CASSIIRSSGANVLTF. For the CDR3, the DNA is TGTGCCAGCAGCATCATAAGGAGCTCTGGGGCCAACGTCCTGACTTTC.